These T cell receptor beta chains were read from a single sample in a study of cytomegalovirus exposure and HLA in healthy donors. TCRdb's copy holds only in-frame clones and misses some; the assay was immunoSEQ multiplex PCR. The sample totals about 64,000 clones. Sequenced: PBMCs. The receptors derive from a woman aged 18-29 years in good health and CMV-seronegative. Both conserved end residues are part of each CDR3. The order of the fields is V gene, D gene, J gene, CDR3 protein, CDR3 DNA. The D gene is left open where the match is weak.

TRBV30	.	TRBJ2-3	CAWSVMSAGAPHAQYF	TGTGCCTGGAGTGTAATGTCTGCGGGGGCCCCACACGCGCAGTATTTT
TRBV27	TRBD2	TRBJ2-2	CASSPTSGRRTGELFF	TGTGCCAGCAGTCCAACTAGCGGGAGACGGACCGGGGAGCTGTTTTTT
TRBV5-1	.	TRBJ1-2	CASSLETGMNYGYTF	TGCGCCAGCAGCTTGGAAACAGGGATGAACTATGGCTACACCTTC
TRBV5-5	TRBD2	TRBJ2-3	CASSWISGGQDTQYF	TGTGCCAGCAGTTGGATTAGCGGGGGCCAAGATACGCAGTATTTT
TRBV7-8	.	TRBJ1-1	CASSPRRANTEAFF	TGTGCCAGCAGCCCCCGCAGGGCGAACACTGAAGCTTTCTTT
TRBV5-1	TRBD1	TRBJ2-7	CASSPGGGQGVYEQYF	TGCGCCAGCAGCCCAGGGGGGGGACAGGGGGTTTACGAGCAGTACTTC
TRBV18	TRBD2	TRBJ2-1	CASSPPGSGGVQDNEQFF	TGTGCCAGCTCACCCCCGGGCAGCGGGGGGGTTCAGGACAATGAGCAGTTCTTC
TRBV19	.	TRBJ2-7	CASSIEDSYEQYF	TGTGCCAGTAGTATAGAGGACAGCTACGAGCAGTACTTC
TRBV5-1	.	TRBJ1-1	CASSPQGMNTEAFF	TGCGCCAGCAGCCCACAGGGAATGAACACTGAAGCTTTCTTT
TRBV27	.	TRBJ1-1	CASSPLGKGDTEAFF	TGTGCCAGCAGTCCCTTGGGGAAGGGGGACACTGAAGCTTTCTTT
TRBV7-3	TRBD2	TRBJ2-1	CASSSGLAGGPRPDNEQFF	TGTGCCAGCAGCTCAGGACTAGCGGGGGGACCGAGGCCGGACAATGAGCAGTTCTTC
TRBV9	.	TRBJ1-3	CASSGGNSGNTIYF	TGTGCCAGCAGCGGAGGGAACTCTGGAAACACCATATATTTT
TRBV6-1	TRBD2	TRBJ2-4	CASTGSTSGKNIQYF	TGTGCCAGCACCGGATCTACTAGCGGCAAAAACATTCAGTACTTC
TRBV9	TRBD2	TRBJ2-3	CASSASGATDTQYF	TGTGCCAGCAGCGCTAGCGGGGCTACAGATACGCAGTATTTT
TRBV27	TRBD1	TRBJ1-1	CASSPYGQDTEAFF	TGTGCCAGCAGTCCCTACGGACAGGACACTGAAGCTTTCTTT
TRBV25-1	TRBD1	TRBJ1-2	CASSEGPVEKRTGEGYTF	TGTGCCAGCAGTGAAGGTCCGGTGGAGAAAAGGACAGGGGAGGGCTACACCTTC
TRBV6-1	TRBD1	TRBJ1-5	CASSGTETEGPQHF	TGTGCCAGCAGCGGGACAGAAACGGAAGGGCCCCAGCATTTT
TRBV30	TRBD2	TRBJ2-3	CAWREGLAGFTDTQYF	TGTGCCTGGAGAGAAGGACTAGCGGGGTTCACAGATACGCAGTATTTT
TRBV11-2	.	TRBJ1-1	CASSLSAEAFF	TGTGCCAGCAGCTTGAGCGCTGAAGCTTTCTTT
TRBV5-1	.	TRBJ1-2	CASSKNGGDHGYTF	TGCGCCAGCAGCAAGAATGGGGGGGATCATGGCTACACCTTC
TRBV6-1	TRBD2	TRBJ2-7	CASSETTSGGSEQYF	TGTGCCAGCAGTGAAACTACTAGCGGGGGAAGCGAGCAGTACTTC
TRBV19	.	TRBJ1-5	CASSRSRQPQHF	TGTGCCAGTAGTAGGTCGCGGCAGCCCCAGCATTTT
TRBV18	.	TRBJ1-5	CASSPQTGPQPQHF	TGTGCCAGCTCACCCCAGACAGGCCCTCAGCCCCAGCATTTT
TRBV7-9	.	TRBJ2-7	CASSSLQGFISEQYF	TGTGCCAGCAGCTCATTACAGGGATTTATATCCGAGCAGTACTTC
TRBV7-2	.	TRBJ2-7	CASSLDGGGSYEQYF	TGTGCCAGCAGCTTGGACGGCGGAGGCTCCTACGAGCAGTACTTC
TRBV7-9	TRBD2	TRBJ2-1	CASRYSRTSGYNEQFF	TGTGCCAGCAGATACAGTCGGACTAGCGGTTACAATGAGCAGTTCTTC
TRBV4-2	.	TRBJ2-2	CASSHSPGTANTGELFF	TGTGCCAGCAGCCATTCTCCCGGGACTGCGAACACCGGGGAGCTGTTTTTT
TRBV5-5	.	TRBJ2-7	CASSLDTQAMDEQYF	TGTGCCAGCAGCTTGGATACACAGGCTATGGACGAGCAGTACTTC
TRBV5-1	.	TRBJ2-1	CASSLAREQFF	TGCGCCAGCAGCTTGGCTAGAGAGCAGTTCTTC
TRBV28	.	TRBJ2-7	CASTAGTTGSYEQYF	TGTGCCAGCACCGCAGGTACCACAGGGTCCTACGAGCAGTACTTC
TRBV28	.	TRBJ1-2	CASSLTTYGYTF	TGTGCCAGCAGTTTAACAACCTATGGCTACACCTTC
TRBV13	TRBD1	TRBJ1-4	CASSPTGYDEKLFF	TGTGCCAGCAGCCCGACAGGGTACGATGAAAAACTGTTTTTT
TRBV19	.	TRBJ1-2	CASSIGGSSCGYTF	TGTGCCAGTAGTATAGGGGGCTCGAGCTGTGGCTACACCTTC
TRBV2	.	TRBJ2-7	CASRPEGRGLSYEQYF	TGTGCCAGCAGACCCGAGGGGCGGGGTTTGAGCTACGAGCAGTACTTC
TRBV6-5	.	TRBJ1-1	CASSRGSADTEAFF	TGTGCCAGCAGTCGCGGGTCGGCGGACACTGAAGCTTTCTTT
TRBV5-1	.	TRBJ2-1	CASSLEAVAYNEQFF	TGCGCCAGCAGCTTGGAGGCGGTCGCCTACAATGAGCAGTTCTTC
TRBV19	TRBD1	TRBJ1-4	CASSLWTGSLANEKLFF	TGTGCCAGTAGTCTCTGGACAGGGTCGTTGGCTAATGAAAAACTGTTTTTT
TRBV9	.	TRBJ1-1	CASSVGGGVNTEAFF	TGTGCCAGCAGCGTAGGCGGAGGGGTGAACACTGAAGCTTTCTTT
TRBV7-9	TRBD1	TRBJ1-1	CASSLQGGVTEAFF	TGTGCCAGCAGCCTCCAGGGGGGTGTCACTGAAGCTTTCTTT
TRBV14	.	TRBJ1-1	CASSRSRGMNTEAFF	TGTGCCAGCAGCCGCTCCCGGGGGATGAACACTGAAGCTTTCTTT
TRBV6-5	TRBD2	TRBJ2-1	CASSYSAGRDEQFF	TGTGCCAGCAGTTATTCAGCGGGGAGGGATGAGCAGTTCTTC
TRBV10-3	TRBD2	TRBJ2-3	CAISLGTSADTQYF	TGTGCCATCAGTCTGGGGACTAGCGCCGATACGCAGTATTTT
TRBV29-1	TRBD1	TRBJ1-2	CSVEDVTGDYGYTF	TGCAGCGTTGAAGATGTAACAGGGGACTATGGCTACACCTTC
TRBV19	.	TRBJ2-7	CASSPRDIYEQYF	TGTGCCAGTAGTCCCCGTGACATCTACGAGCAGTACTTC
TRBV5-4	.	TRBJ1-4	CASSSQGEKLFF	TGTGCCAGCAGCTCCCAGGGGGAAAAACTGTTTTTT
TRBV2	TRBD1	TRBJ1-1	CATSWAGGNTEAFF	TGTGCCACCTCTTGGGCAGGGGGCAACACTGAAGCTTTCTTT
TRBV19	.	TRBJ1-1	CASSIGGAMNTEAFF	TGTGCCAGTAGTATAGGTGGGGCCATGAACACTGAAGCTTTCTTT
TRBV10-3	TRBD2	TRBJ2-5	CAINSDRAGGLETQYF	TGTGCCATCAATTCTGATAGGGCGGGAGGACTGGAGACCCAGTACTTC
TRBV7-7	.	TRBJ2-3	CASSLGLSGDTQYF	TGTGCTAGCAGCTTAGGGCTCTCAGGGGATACGCAGTATTTT
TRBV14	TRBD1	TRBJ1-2	CASSQADRAYGYTF	TGTGCCAGCAGCCAAGCTGACAGGGCCTATGGCTACACCTTC
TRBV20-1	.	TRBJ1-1	CSAPTGGRAFF	TGCAGTGCTCCAACCGGGGGGAGAGCTTTCTTT
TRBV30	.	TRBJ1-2	CAWSLFRVDGYTF	TGTGCCTGGAGTCTATTCAGGGTGGATGGCTACACCTTC
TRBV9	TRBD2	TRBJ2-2	CASSGYSGRTGTGELFF	TGTGCCAGCAGCGGTTATAGCGGGAGAACTGGCACCGGGGAGCTGTTTTTT
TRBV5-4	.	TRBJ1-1	CASSLNRGSVTEAFF	TGTGCCAGCAGCTTGAACCGGGGATCGGTGACTGAAGCTTTCTTT
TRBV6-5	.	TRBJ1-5	CASSQRRNQPQHF	TGTGCCAGCAGTCAGCGGAGGAATCAGCCCCAGCATTTT
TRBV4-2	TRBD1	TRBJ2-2	CASSPSGQEAFANTGELFF	TGTGCCAGCAGTCCCTCTGGACAGGAAGCTTTCGCGAACACCGGGGAGCTGTTTTTT
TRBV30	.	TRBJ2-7	CAWRRIVYEQYF	TGTGCCTGGAGGCGAATAGTCTACGAGCAGTACTTC
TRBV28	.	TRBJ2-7	CASSFFGATLPSYEQYF	TGTGCCAGCAGTTTCTTTGGAGCTACTCTTCCCTCCTACGAGCAGTACTTC
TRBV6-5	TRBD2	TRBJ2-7	CACLAGGWAYEQYF	TGTGCCTGCTTAGCGGGAGGGTGGGCCTACGAGCAGTACTTC